This TCR beta chain was found in a study of T-cell memory formation after mild COVID-19. The study, taken as a whole, reports: Pre-infection memory carried some responding clones, suggesting that cross-reactive memory joined. Later expanders leaned CD4+, whereas day 15 to 85 contracting clones were balanced CD4/CD8. Among clones peaking at day 37 in the second wave, SARS-CoV-2 specificity remained unconfirmed.

Note on this clonotype: Its specificity is unknown. One end of the junction fails to match germline, which may point to a read error.

Germline V gene data show CDR1 as SSHAT and CDR2 as FNYEAQ (reference sequence). The CDR3 runs to 16 residues. TCR alpha and TCR beta cDNA libraries carrying sample barcodes and UMIs came from 5'RACE with constant-segment primers. MiXCR was run by TCRdb on the 5' RACE reads, yielding one entry per CDR3 protein. The sample lists over 450,000 distinct CDR3 sequences, roughly 22% seen once, with roughly an eighth in the top ten. The sample taken for sequencing was PBMCs or a T cell subset sorted from them (not recorded which). This clonotype was sampled from an adult woman who had mild COVID-19 (a few samples of this study predate the infection). Cell type and time point are not known. The rearrangement joins TRBV7-7 to TRBJ2-5, with TRBD1 matching 8 bases. The CDR3 loop reads CASSLSTGGGQETQYF. CDR3 nucleotides: TGTGCTAGCAGCTTATCAACAGGGGGTGGACAAGAGACCCAGTACTTC.